This passage covers 19 T cell receptor beta chains from one sample sequenced in a study of cytotoxic CD8 clonotypes in ibrutinib-treated CLL. The method was immunoSEQ multiplex PCR; TCRdb's version includes in-frame clones alone and lacks a portion of them. The profile shows hundreds of thousands of clones, 70% of them singletons. The sequenced sample was PBMCs, obtained after 24 months of ibrutinib treatment. All receptors come from a human donor with chronic lymphocytic leukemia.

The rearrangement joins TRBV16 to TRBJ2-7; D perhaps matches TRBD1 (5 bases). The CDR3 has 14 residues. Germline V CDR1 and CDR2: KGHSY, FQNENV. V lost 7 bases and J lost 4, with 17 bases in between. CDR3 region: CASTSAEGEYEQYF. DNA for the CDR3: TGTGCCAGCACCTCCGCGGAAGGGGAATACGAGCAGTACTTC. Variable domain in full (rest from reference TRBV16 and TRBJ2-7): GEEVAQTPKHLVRGEGQKAKLYCAPIKGHSYVFWYQQVLKNEFKFLISFQNENVFDETGMPKERFSAKCLPNSPCSLEIQATKLEDSAVYFCASTSAEGEYEQYFGPGTRLTVT.

The V call is TRBV28, the J call TRBJ1-3; D unclear. Trimming removed 5 bases at V and 0 bases at J, with 11 bases between. The CDR3 covers 15 residues. CDR1 is MDHEN and CDR2 is SYDVKM in the germline V gene. CDR3 region: CASSRADLSGNTIYF. The CDR3 nucleotides are TGTGCCAGCAGTAGGGCCGACCTCTCTGGAAACACCATATATTTT.

The chain employs TRBV2 and TRBJ2-5; D is uncertain. CDR3 size: 13 residues. The V end was cut by 2 bases, the J end by 0 bases, with 4 bases between. Germline V CDR1 and CDR2: SNHLY, FYNNEI. The CDR3 coding sequence is TGTGCCAGCAGTGAACCGTACCAAGAGACCCAGTACTTC. It yields the protein CASSEPYQETQYF. Full variable domain (missing parts from reference TRBV2 and TRBJ2-5): EPEVTQTPSHQVTQMGQEVILRCVPISNHLYFYWYRQILGQKVEFLVSFYNNEISEKSEIFDDQFSVERPDGSNFTLKIRSTKLEDSAMYFCASSEPYQETQYFGPGTRLLVL.

This clone was counted between two and nine times. The rearrangement uses TRBV7-2 and TRBJ2-7; 7 bases fit TRBD1. The V segment lost 4 bases and the J segment 0 bases; nucleotides outside the gene matches: 3. The CDR3 is made up of 14 amino acids. Germline V gives CDR1 SGHTA, CDR2 FQGNSA. The CDR3 DNA reads as TGTGCCAGCAGCTCACAGGGGACCTCCTACGAGCAGTACTTC. Translated, it gives CASSSQGTSYEQYF.

Concerning this clone itself: Other DNA sequences in this specimen translate into the identical CDR3. The V and J genes are TRBV27 and TRBJ2-3, with 12 bases that match TRBD2. V shed 2 bases and J 4 bases; nucleotides not matched to a gene: 1. The CDR3 runs 15 residues. Germline CDR1 reads MNHEY; CDR2 reads SMNVEV (reference sequence). Written as DNA, the CDR3 is TGTGCCAGCAGTTTACTAGCGGGAGGGCCAGATACGCAGTATTTT. Residues: CASSLLAGGPDTQYF.

The rearrangement links TRBV7-9 to TRBJ2-7; TRBD1 aligns across 7 bases. The J segment lost 3 bases and the V segment lost 5 bases, leaving 1 base of the junction unmatched. The CDR3 covers 12 residues. Germline lookup yields CDR1 SEHNR and CDR2 FQNEAQ (reference sequence). The CDR3 sequence: CASSPGGYEQYF. Written as DNA, the CDR3 is TGTGCCAGCAGCCCAGGGGGCTACGAGCAGTACTTC.

The rearrangement links TRBV7-2 to TRBJ2-7; 7 bases line up with TRBD1. The CDR3 extends over 13 amino acids. Per the germline V gene, CDR1 is SGHTA and CDR2 is FQGNSA. Trimming at V came to 6 bases and at J to 2 bases, leaving 4 bases not matched to a gene. The CDR3 DNA reads as TGTGCCAGCAGAGACGACAGGGCCTACGAGCAGTACTTC. Translated, it gives CASRDDRAYEQYF.

The chain uses TRBV6-4 and TRBJ2-1; TRBD2 agrees at 8 bases. Germline CDR1 and CDR2: MRHNA and SNTAGT. The CDR3 is 13 residues long. Unmatched junction bases numbered 3, after V lost 2 bases and J lost 9 bases. CDR3 in amino acids: CASSDREGGEQFF. The CDR3 nucleotides are TGTGCCAGCAGTGACCGGGAGGGCGGTGAGCAGTTCTTC.

V is TRBV6-5 and J is TRBJ1-1; D call uncertain. Germline CDR1 and CDR2: MNHEY and SVGAGI. The V end lost 0 bases, the J end lost 0 bases, and 5 bases lay between the germline ends. The CDR3 length is 14 residues. The CDR3, as DNA: TGTGCCAGCAGTTACTCGAGGATGAACACTGAAGCTTTCTTT. Amino acid sequence: CASSYSRMNTEAFF.

This clone was counted only a few times. V and J are TRBV28 and TRBJ2-7; possible D gene TRBD2, 6 bases. Germline CDR1 and CDR2: MDHEN and SYDVKM. V was cut by 5 bases and J by 6 bases, with 17 bases left in between. CDR3 size: 14 residues. For the CDR3, the DNA is TGTGCCAGCAGTCGTGGAGGGTCGGAGCGCGAGCAGTACTTC. It encodes CASSRGGSEREQYF.

This clone turned up a few times. This rearrangement joins TRBV5-1 to TRBJ2-1, with D possibly being TRBD2 (6 bases). The V and J ends lost 7 bases and 4 bases respectively, with 18 bases between them. Germline V gene data show CDR1 as SGHRS and CDR2 as YFSETQ. The CDR3 length is 15 residues. CDR3 bases: TGCGCCAGCCGCCCCCCGGGAGTTTCATACAATGAGCAGTTCTTC. Translated: CASRPPGVSYNEQFF.

In this sample, this clone turned up a few times. The chain couples TRBV28 to TRBJ2-1; TRBD2 agrees at 11 bases. The ends lost 5 bases at V and 3 bases at J; junction bases unmatched: 6. CDR1 is MDHEN and CDR2 is SYDVKM in the germline V gene. This CDR3 region has 16 residues. The CDR3 DNA reads as TGTGCCAGCAGTATACCGGGACTAGCGGTCTACAATGAGCAGTTCTTC. Translated, it gives CASSIPGLAVYNEQFF.

This chain connects TRBV27 to TRBJ2-7; tentative D call: TRBD2 (6 bases). V was cut by 4 bases and J by 6 bases, with 19 bases left in between. The length of the CDR3 is 15 residues. Looked up from germline, CDR1 is MNHEY and CDR2 is SMNVEV (reference sequence). CDR3 coding DNA: TGTGCCAGCAGTTCCAACTTCCGGGACTTCGGCGAGCAGTACTTC. Protein product: CASSSNFRDFGEQYF.

This clone turned up a few times. This rearrangement joins TRBV7-9 to TRBJ2-7; TRBD1 matches at 8 bases. The V gene end was trimmed by 1 base and the J gene end by 2 bases; junction bases not matched to a gene: 1. Germline V gives CDR1 SEHNR, CDR2 FQNEAQ (reference sequence). The CDR3 loop spans 14 amino acids. CDR3 sequence: CASSLGDRTYEQYF. CDR3 DNA sequence: TGTGCCAGCAGCTTAGGGGACAGGACCTACGAGCAGTACTTC.

The chain links TRBV25-1 to TRBJ2-1; 10 bases agree with TRBD2. Losses at the gene ends were 4 bases for V and 4 bases for J; bases not matched to a gene: 10. Germline loops: CDR1 MGHDK, CDR2 SYGVNS. This CDR3 has 17 amino acids. CDR3 loop: CASSGSSGRGQYNEQFF. For the CDR3, the DNA is TGTGCCAGCAGTGGATCTAGCGGGAGAGGTCAGTACAATGAGCAGTTCTTC.

The chain employs TRBV6-6 and TRBJ2-1; TRBD2 is a possible D gene (5 bases). Germline V gene lookup returns CDR1 MNHNY and CDR2 SVGAGI (reference sequence). V was trimmed by 6 bases and J by 4 bases, leaving 10 bases between them. This CDR3 comprises 13 residues. In nucleotides, the CDR3 is TGTGCCAGCAGCCCGGACTCTTACAATGAGCAGTTCTTC. Translation: CASSPDSYNEQFF.

Notes on this clone: The same CDR3 also results from other DNA sequences found in this sample. CDR3 nucleotides: TGTGCCAGCAGCTTAGTGGCGGGTGGGAACACTGAAGCTTTCTTT. Translation gives CASSLVAGGNTEAFF. J is TRBJ1-1 and V is TRBV7-9; D ambiguous. This CDR3 has 15 residues. V was pared by 1 base and J by 1 base, with 10 bases between. Germline V gives CDR1 SEHNR, CDR2 FQNEAQ (reference sequence).

Only a few counts were recorded for this clone. J is TRBJ2-7 and V is TRBV9; TRBD1 matches 7 bases. CDR3 length: 16 amino acids. Losses at the gene ends were 4 bases for V and 3 bases for J; bases not matched to a gene: 13. Germline values: CDR1 SGDLS, CDR2 YYNGEE. The CDR3 here is CASSPFSGTENYEQYF. CDR3 nucleotide sequence: TGTGCCAGCAGCCCCTTTTCCGGGACAGAGAACTACGAGCAGTACTTC.

This rearrangement joins TRBV19 to TRBJ2-1; 11 bases map to TRBD2. This CDR3 contains 17 residues. Per germline, CDR1 LNHDA and CDR2 SQIVND (reference sequence). The ends lost 3 bases at V and 0 bases at J; junction bases unmatched: 4. The CDR3 DNA reads TGTGCCAGTAGTATCTGGGGACTAGCGGACTCCTACAATGAGCAGTTCTTC. Translated: CASSIWGLADSYNEQFF.